This T cell receptor beta chain was documented in a study of T-cell memory formation after mild COVID-19. Of note for this clonotype: As yet, its antigen is unknown.

Points from the study as a whole: Within pre-infection memory, some responding clones were found, suggesting cross-reactive memory joined. A balance of CD4 and CD8 characterized clones contracting day 15 to 85, whereas later expanders leaned CD4+. CM and EM subsets held most contracting CD4+ clones; EMRA held CD8+ ones.

With constant-segment primers, 5'RACE yielded cDNA libraries of TCR alpha and TCR beta that carried sample barcodes and UMIs. TCRdb reanalysed the 5' RACE reads using MiXCR and keeps one entry per CDR3 protein. Of around 470,000 distinct CDR3 sequences listed, about 19% are singletons. Germline V gene lookup returns CDR1 SGHNT and CDR2 YYREEE (reference sequence). The junction had 8 bases not matched to a gene; V was cut back by 6 bases and J by 8 bases. This CDR3 has 13 amino acids. The sequence came from an adult woman who had mild COVID-19 (a few samples of this study predate the infection). Cell type and time point are not known. The chain employs TRBV5-4 and TRBJ2-1, with 7 nucleotides matching TRBD2. The sample was PBMCs or a T cell subset sorted from them (not recorded which). The CDR3 DNA is TGTGCCAGCATGCGGGAGTTTACAGATGAGCAGTTCTTC. It specifies CASMREFTDEQFF.